The 16 T cell receptor beta chains listed next were all sequenced from one sample in a study of blood T cell repertoires in COVID-19. The protocol was immunoSEQ multiplex PCR, while the TCRdb copy is restricted to in-frame clones and leaves out a portion. The data show about 140,000 clones, around 81% seen once. Sequenced sample: peripheral blood. The receptors were sampled from a human donor in a cohort sampled during active COVID-19.

This clone is a singleton in its sample. The chain uses TRBV5-1 and TRBJ2-5, with 10 bases identical to TRBD1. CDR1 and CDR2 (germline): SGHRS, YFSETQ. V lost 4 bases and J lost 5; bases outside the gene matches: 5. The length of the CDR3 is 14 residues. DNA of the CDR3: TGCGCCAGCAGCCCCGGGACAGGGGTTGAGACCCAGTACTTC. Encoded protein: CASSPGTGVETQYF.

This clone was counted once. The chain employs TRBV2 and TRBJ2-1; 7 bases line up with TRBD2. With 1 base clipped from V and 9 bases from J, the junction kept 12 bases outside the gene matches. The CDR3 runs to 16 residues. Germline V CDR1 and CDR2: SNHLY, FYNNEI. Written as DNA, the CDR3 is TGTGCCAGCAGTGAAGAGGCGGGAGTGATGGTCGGTGAGCAGTTCTTC. This gives the protein CASSEEAGVMVGEQFF.

V usage is TRBV2 and J usage is TRBJ2-7, with TRBD2 identical over 8 bases. CDR3 length: 16 residues. Trimming at V came to 5 bases and at J to 3 bases, leaving 12 bases not matched to a gene. Germline V gives CDR1 SNHLY, CDR2 FYNNEI. The CDR3 region has the DNA TGTGCCAGCAGTTGGGAAACTAGCGGCCGATACTACGAGCAGTACTTC. Residues: CASSWETSGRYYEQYF. The whole variable domain, filled in from reference TRBV2 and TRBJ2-7, reads EPEVTQTPSHQVTQMGQEVILRCVPISNHLYFYWYRQILGQKVEFLVSFYNNEISEKSEIFDDQFSVERPDGSNFTLKIRSTKLEDSAMYFCASSWETSGRYYEQYFGPGTRLTVT.

CDR3 nucleotide sequence: TGTGCCATCACCGCCGCATCAGGGGACTACGAGCAGTACTTC. This encodes CAITAASGDYEQYF. The V call is TRBV10-3, the J call TRBJ2-7; perhaps TRBD1 as D (6 bases). This CDR3 comprises 14 residues. Between the trimmed V and J ends, which lost 7 bases and 3 bases, there was a span of 16 bases. Germline V gene data show CDR1 as ENHRY and CDR2 as SYGVKD.

The sample holds a few counts of this clone. This chain links TRBV7-3 with TRBJ2-1, with TRBD2 matching over 7 bases. The CDR3 length is 13 residues. Losses at the gene ends were 0 bases for V and 9 bases for J; bases not matched to a gene: 2. Germline-derived CDR1 and CDR2 are SGHTA and FQGTGA. In nucleotides, the CDR3 is TGTGCCAGCAGCTTAACGGGGGGGAGTGAGCAGTTCTTC. As protein: CASSLTGGSEQFF.

Written as DNA, the CDR3 is TGCGCCAGCAGCCATCCCCGTTATCGACTAGTCTTGGGCAATGAGCAGTTCTTC. The encoded protein is CASSHPRYRLVLGNEQFF. The rearrangement uses TRBV4-1 and TRBJ2-1; weak D call: TRBD2 (6 bases). In germline, CDR1 is MGHRA, CDR2 YSYEKL. The CDR3 covers 18 residues. Trimming removed 3 bases from V and 6 bases from J, with 24 bases in between.

This chain uses TRBV2 with TRBJ2-3; D possibly corresponds to TRBD1 (5 bases). CDR3 length equals 15 residues. V was shortened by 4 bases and J by 4 bases, with 15 bases between the two germline ends. Germline V lookup: CDR1 SNHLY, CDR2 FYNNEI. CDR3 region: CASSVIRGRADTQYF. As DNA, the CDR3 is TGTGCCAGCAGTGTAATTAGGGGCCGGGCAGATACGCAGTATTTT.

V is TRBV5-4 and J is TRBJ1-4; D is possibly TRBD1 (5 bases). V was cut by 0 bases and J by 8 bases, with 14 bases left in between. Germline V gene data show CDR1 as SGHNT and CDR2 as YYREEE (reference sequence). The CDR3 totals 15 residues. The CDR3 reads CASSLAAGKGEKLFF. In DNA, the CDR3 is TGTGCCAGCAGCTTGGCTGCAGGGAAGGGGGAAAAACTGTTTTTT.

The chain is built from TRBV9 and TRBJ2-3; 10 bases align to TRBD2. The CDR3 consists of 14 residues. Looked up from germline, CDR1 is SGDLS and CDR2 is YYNGEE. V lost 4 bases, J lost 7 bases, and 6 bases stayed unmatched. This CDR3 reads CASSLSGRSYTQYF. The CDR3, as DNA: TGTGCCAGCAGCCTTAGCGGGAGGTCGTATACGCAGTATTTT.

The chain combines TRBV11-2 with TRBJ2-5; 11 bases are a match to TRBD2. Losses at the gene ends were 5 bases for V and 5 bases for J; bases not matched to a gene: 10. CDR1 and CDR2 from the germline V gene are SGHAT and FQNNGV. The CDR3 consists of 16 residues. The DNA for the CDR3 is TGTGCCAGCAGCAAGACTAGCGGGGCGGGCGGGGAGACCCAGTACTTC. As protein: CASSKTSGAGGETQYF. Full variable domain (missing parts from reference TRBV11-2 and TRBJ2-5): EAGVAQSPRYKIIEKRQSVAFWCNPISGHATLYWYQQILGQGPKLLIQFQNNGVVDDSQLPKDRFSAERLKGVDSTLKIQPAKLEDSAVYLCASSKTSGAGGETQYFGPGTRLLVL.

This clone was counted ten times or more. This chain links TRBV5-1 with TRBJ1-1, with 8 bases matching TRBD1. The CDR3 contains 14 residues. Germline assignment: CDR1 SGHRS and CDR2 YFSETQ. V was pared by 4 bases and J by 4 bases, with 6 bases of the junction left unmatched. CDR3 sequence: CASSEQGESTEAFF. CDR3 nucleotide sequence: TGCGCCAGCAGCGAACAGGGGGAATCCACTGAAGCTTTCTTT.

This rearrangement joins TRBV29-1 to TRBJ1-4, with D perhaps matching TRBD1 (6 bases). This CDR3 contains 12 residues. From germline, CDR1 is SQVTM and CDR2 ANQGSEA. Between the trimmed V and J ends, which lost 7 bases and 10 bases, there was a span of 16 bases. The CDR3 DNA reads TGCAGCGCAGGTCCAGGGGTTGGAAAACTGTTTTTT. Amino acid sequence: CSAGPGVGKLFF.

The chain recombines TRBV6-4 with TRBJ2-3; no clear D. Germline-derived CDR1 and CDR2 are MRHNA and SNTAGT. CDR3 length equals 15 residues. Trimming took off 9 bases at V and 0 bases at J, with 16 bases between the two ends. In DNA, the CDR3 is TGTGCCAGGCCAGTTGCGGTGATTAGCACAGATACGCAGTATTTT. Protein product: CARPVAVISTDTQYF.

This clone appeared a single time. The genes are TRBV5-1 and TRBJ2-1; 12 bases align to TRBD2. Germline V gives CDR1 SGHRS, CDR2 YFSETQ. V was pared by 4 bases and J by 8 bases, with 4 bases of the junction left unmatched. The CDR3 spans 14 residues. The CDR3 bases are TGCGCCAGCAGCCTAGCGGGAGGGGTTTATGAGCAGTTCTTC. Translation: CASSLAGGVYEQFF.

The V call is TRBV19, the J call TRBJ1-5, with a tentative D call TRBD1 (6 bases). V lost 6 bases, J lost 4 bases, and 22 bases lay in between. The CDR3 spans 17 residues. Germline assignment: CDR1 LNHDA and CDR2 SQIVND (reference sequence). The CDR3 loop is CASRRYGGEGVNQPQHF. The CDR3 nucleotides are TGTGCCAGTAGAAGATATGGGGGGGAGGGGGTAAATCAGCCCCAGCATTTT.

The chain is built from TRBV7-2 and TRBJ1-5; D is unresolved. The CDR3 is made up of 15 amino acids. V lost 1 base and J 0 bases, leaving 7 bases between the germline ends. Germline V gene sequence: CDR1 SGHTA, CDR2 FQGNSA. The CDR3 DNA is TGTGCCAGCAGCTTAGGGGCAAATAGCAATCAGCCCCAGCATTTT. It encodes CASSLGANSNQPQHF. Combining the CDR3 with reference TRBV7-2 and TRBJ1-5 gives the whole variable domain GAGVSQSPSNKVTEKGKDVELRCDPISGHTALYWYRQSLGQGLEFLIYFQGNSAPDKSGLPSDRFSAERTGGSVSTLTIQRTQQEDSAVYLCASSLGANSNQPQHFGDGTRLSIL.